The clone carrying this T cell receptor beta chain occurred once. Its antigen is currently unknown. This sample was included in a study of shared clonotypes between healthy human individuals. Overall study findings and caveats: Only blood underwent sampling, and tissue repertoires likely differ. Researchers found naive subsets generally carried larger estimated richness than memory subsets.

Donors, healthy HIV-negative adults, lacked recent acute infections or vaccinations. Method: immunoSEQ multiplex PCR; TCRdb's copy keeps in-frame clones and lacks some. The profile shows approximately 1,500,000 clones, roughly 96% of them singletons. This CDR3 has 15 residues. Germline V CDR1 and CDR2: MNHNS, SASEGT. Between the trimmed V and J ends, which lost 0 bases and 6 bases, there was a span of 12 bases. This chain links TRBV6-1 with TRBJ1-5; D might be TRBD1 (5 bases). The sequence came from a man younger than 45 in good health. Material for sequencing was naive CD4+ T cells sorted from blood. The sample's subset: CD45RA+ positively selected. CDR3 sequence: CASSEARLGGQPQHF. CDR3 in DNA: TGTGCCAGCAGTGAAGCGCGCCTCGGGGGTCAGCCCCAGCATTTT.